One and the same sample provided the 7 T cell receptor beta chains below, sequenced in a study of blood T cell repertoires in COVID-19. The method was immunoSEQ multiplex PCR; TCRdb's version includes in-frame clones alone and lacks a portion of them. The sample yields 120,000 or so clones, around nine tenths seen once. Sequenced: peripheral blood. The source of these receptors is a human donor in a cohort sampled during active COVID-19.

The chain recombines TRBV6-5 with TRBJ1-5; D might be TRBD1 (6 bases). Trimming took 0 bases from V and 4 from J, leaving 10 bases between them. Looked up from germline, CDR1 is MNHEY and CDR2 is SVGAGI. The CDR3 has 15 amino acids. CDR3 protein: CASSYSRQENQPQHF. CDR3 nucleotides: TGTGCCAGCAGTTACTCGAGACAGGAAAATCAGCCCCAGCATTTT.

The genes are TRBV9 and TRBJ1-3, with 7 bases fitting TRBD1. CDR3 length: 16 residues. After removal of 4 bases from V and 0 bases from J, the junction contained 7 bases not matched to a gene. Germline V gene lookup returns CDR1 SGDLS and CDR2 YYNGEE. For the CDR3, the DNA is TGTGCCAGCAGCCTAGGACAGGCGGGCTCTGGAAACACCATATATTTT. Amino acid sequence: CASSLGQAGSGNTIYF.

The chain recombines TRBV7-3 with TRBJ2-2; tentative D call: TRBD2 (6 bases). The CDR3 has 15 amino acids. CDR1 is SGHTA, CDR2 FQGTGA, per germline. The ends were cut back, 1 base at V and 6 bases at J, with 12 bases in the middle. The CDR3 loop reads CASSLIAGSAGELFF. CDR3 in DNA: TGTGCCAGCAGCTTAATTGCGGGGTCGGCCGGGGAGCTGTTTTTT.

The chain combines TRBV15 with TRBJ2-3; 12 bases match TRBD2. CDR1 LNHNV and CDR2 YYDKDF come from the germline V gene (reference sequence). The CDR3 is 18 residues long. J lost 2 bases, V lost 1 base, and 7 bases had no gene match. CDR3 loop: CATSRVGTSGGFTDTQYF. Written as DNA, the CDR3 is TGTGCCACCAGCAGAGTGGGCACTAGCGGGGGGTTCACAGATACGCAGTATTTT.

This chain links TRBV27 with TRBJ2-7; possibly TRBD2 for D (7 bases). CDR3 length equals 15 residues. V was trimmed by 6 bases and J by 3 bases, leaving 18 bases between them. Germline values: CDR1 MNHEY, CDR2 SMNVEV (reference sequence). The CDR3 protein is CASSRGLSNVYEQYF. The CDR3 DNA sequence: TGTGCCAGCAGCAGGGGACTATCTAACGTCTACGAGCAGTACTTC.

V and J are TRBV7-2 and TRBJ1-1, with a tentative D call TRBD1 (6 bases). The CDR3 is made up of 14 amino acids. The germline gives CDR1 SGHTA, CDR2 FQGNSA. V lost 2 bases and J 3 bases, leaving 10 bases between the germline ends. The CDR3 protein is CASSLRGGDTEAFF. DNA of the CDR3: TGTGCCAGCAGCTTAAGGGGGGGGGACACTGAAGCTTTCTTT.

This chain joins TRBV10-3 and TRBJ2-5, with D maybe TRBD1 (5 bases). The germline CDR1 and CDR2 sequences are ENHRY and SYGVKD. The V gene lost 3 bases and the J gene lost 3 bases, with 8 bases spanning the gap. The CDR3 is 13 residues long. CDR3 in amino acids: CAISEGREETQYF. For the CDR3, the DNA is TGTGCCATCAGTGAAGGCAGGGAAGAGACCCAGTACTTC.